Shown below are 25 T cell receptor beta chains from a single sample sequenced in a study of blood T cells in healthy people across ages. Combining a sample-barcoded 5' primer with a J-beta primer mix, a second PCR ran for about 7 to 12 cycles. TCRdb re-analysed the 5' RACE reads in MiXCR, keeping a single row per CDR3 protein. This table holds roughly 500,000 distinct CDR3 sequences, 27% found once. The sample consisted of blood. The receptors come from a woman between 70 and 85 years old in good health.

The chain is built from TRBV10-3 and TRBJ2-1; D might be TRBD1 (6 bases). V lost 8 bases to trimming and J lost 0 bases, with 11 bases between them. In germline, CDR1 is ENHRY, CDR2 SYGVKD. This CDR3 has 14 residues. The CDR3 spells CAIGQGSSYNEQFF. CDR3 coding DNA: TGTGCCATCGGTCAGGGGAGCTCCTACAATGAGCAGTTCTTC.

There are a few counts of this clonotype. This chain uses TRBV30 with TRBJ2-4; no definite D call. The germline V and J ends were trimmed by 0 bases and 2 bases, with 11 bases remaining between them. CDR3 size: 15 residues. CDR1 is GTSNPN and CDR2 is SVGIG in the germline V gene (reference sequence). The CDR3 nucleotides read TGTGCCTGGAGTGTACCCGGGCCTACCAAAAACATTCAGTACTTC. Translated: CAWSVPGPTKNIQYF.

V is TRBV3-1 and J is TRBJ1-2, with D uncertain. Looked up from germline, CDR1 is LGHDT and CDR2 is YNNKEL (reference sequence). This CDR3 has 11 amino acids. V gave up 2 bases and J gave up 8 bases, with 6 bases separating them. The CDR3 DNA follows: TGTGCCAGCAGCCAAAGCGGCGGCTACACCTTC. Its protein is CASSQSGGYTF.

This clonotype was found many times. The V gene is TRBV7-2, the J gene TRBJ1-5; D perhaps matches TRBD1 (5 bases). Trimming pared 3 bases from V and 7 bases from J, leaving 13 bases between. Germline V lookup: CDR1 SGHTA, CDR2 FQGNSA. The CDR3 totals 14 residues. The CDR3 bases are TGTGCCAGCAGCTTGGGAGGGCAGGGACAGCCCCAGCATTTT. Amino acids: CASSLGGQGQPQHF. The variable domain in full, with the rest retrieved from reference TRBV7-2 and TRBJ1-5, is GAGVSQSPSNKVTEKGKDVELRCDPISGHTALYWYRQSLGQGLEFLIYFQGNSAPDKSGLPSDRFSAERTGGSVSTLTIQRTQQEDSAVYLCASSLGGQGQPQHFGDGTRLSIL.

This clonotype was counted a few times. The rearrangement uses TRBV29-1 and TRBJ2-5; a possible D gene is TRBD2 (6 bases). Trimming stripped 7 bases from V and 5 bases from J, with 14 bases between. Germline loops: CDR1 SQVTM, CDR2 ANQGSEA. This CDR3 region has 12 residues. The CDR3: CSAFVGGETQYF. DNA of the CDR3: TGCAGCGCCTTTGTTGGGGGGGAGACCCAGTACTTC. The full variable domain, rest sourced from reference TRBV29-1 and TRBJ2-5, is SAVISQKPSRDICQRGTSLTIQCQVDSQVTMMFWYRQQPGQSLTLIATANQGSEATYESGFVIDKFPISRPNLTFSTLTVSNMSPEDSSIYLCSAFVGGETQYFGPGTRLLVL.

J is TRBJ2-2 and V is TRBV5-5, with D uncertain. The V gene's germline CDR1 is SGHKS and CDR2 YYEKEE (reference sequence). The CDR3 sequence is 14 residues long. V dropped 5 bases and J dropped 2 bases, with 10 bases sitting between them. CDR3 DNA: TGTGCCAGCAGGATGTGGGATAACACCGGGGAGCTGTTTTTT. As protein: CASRMWDNTGELFF.

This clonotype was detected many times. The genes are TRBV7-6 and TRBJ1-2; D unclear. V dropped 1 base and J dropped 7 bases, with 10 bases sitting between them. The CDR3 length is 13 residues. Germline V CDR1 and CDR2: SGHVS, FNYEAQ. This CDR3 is CASSLGGYGGYTF. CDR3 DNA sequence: TGTGCCAGCAGCTTAGGAGGGTATGGTGGCTACACCTTC.

In nucleotides, the CDR3 is TGCAGCGTTGGTGGTAGCGGGGGGGGAACCTACAATGAGCAGTTCTTC. Its protein product is CSVGGSGGGTYNEQFF. The rearrangement links TRBV29-1 to TRBJ2-1; the match to TRBD2 covers 11 bases. This CDR3 comprises 16 residues. J lost 2 bases, V lost 4 bases, and 7 bases had no gene match. Germline-derived CDR1 and CDR2 are SQVTM and ANQGSEA.

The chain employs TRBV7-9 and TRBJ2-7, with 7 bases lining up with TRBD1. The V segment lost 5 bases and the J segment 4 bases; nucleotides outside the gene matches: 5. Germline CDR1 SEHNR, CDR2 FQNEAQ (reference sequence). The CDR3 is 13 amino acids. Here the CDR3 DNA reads TGTGCCAGCAGCGTCCGGACAGGTTACGAGCAGTACTTC. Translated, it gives CASSVRTGYEQYF.

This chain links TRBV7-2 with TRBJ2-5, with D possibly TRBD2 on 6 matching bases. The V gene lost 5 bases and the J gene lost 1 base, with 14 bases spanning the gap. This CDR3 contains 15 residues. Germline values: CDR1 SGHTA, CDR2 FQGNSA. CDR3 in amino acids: CASSAGHGGQETQYF. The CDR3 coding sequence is TGTGCCAGCAGCGCGGGTCACGGGGGCCAAGAGACCCAGTACTTC.

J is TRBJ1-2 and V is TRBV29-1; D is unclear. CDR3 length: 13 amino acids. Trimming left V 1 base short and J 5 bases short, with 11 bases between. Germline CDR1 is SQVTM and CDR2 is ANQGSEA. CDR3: CSVEVRSEYGYTF. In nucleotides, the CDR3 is TGCAGCGTTGAAGTCCGGTCGGAGTATGGCTACACCTTC.

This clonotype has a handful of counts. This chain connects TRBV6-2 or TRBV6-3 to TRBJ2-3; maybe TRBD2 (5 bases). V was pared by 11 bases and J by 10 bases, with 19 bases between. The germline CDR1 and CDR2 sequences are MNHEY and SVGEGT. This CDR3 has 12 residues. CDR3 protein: CAGRGEASPQYF. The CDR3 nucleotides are TGTGCCGGTCGGGGTGAAGCGTCACCGCAGTATTTT.

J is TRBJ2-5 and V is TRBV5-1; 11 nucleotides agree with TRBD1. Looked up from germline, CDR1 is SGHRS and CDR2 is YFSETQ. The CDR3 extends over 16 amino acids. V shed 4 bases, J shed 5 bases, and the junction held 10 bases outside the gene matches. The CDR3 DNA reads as TGCGCCAGCAGCGGGCGGACAGGGGGCTTCATCGAGACCCAGTACTTC. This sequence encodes CASSGRTGGFIETQYF.

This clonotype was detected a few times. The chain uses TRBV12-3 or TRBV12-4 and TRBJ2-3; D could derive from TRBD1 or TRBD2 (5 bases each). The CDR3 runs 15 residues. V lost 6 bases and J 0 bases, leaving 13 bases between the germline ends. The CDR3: CASSLFGASTDTQYF. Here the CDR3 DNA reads TGTGCCAGCAGCCTCTTCGGGGCTAGCACAGATACGCAGTATTTT.

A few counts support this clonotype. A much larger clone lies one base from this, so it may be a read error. The CDR3 bases are TGCAGTGCTAGGGGTTCTAGAAACACCATATATTTT. It translates to CSARGSRNTIYF. The chain joins TRBV20-1 to TRBJ1-3; D ambiguous. The germline V gene encodes CDR1 DFQATT and CDR2 SNEGSKA (reference sequence). Between the trimmed V and J ends, which lost 3 bases and 5 bases, there was a span of 8 bases. This CDR3 is built from 12 residues.

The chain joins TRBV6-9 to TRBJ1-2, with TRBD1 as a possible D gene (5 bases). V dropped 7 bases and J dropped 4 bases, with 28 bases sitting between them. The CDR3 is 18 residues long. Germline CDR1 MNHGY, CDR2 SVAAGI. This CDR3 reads CASNPVDRNFFLRYGYTF. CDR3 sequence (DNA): TGTGCCAGCAATCCGGTTGACAGAAACTTTTTTCTGCGCTATGGCTACACCTTC.

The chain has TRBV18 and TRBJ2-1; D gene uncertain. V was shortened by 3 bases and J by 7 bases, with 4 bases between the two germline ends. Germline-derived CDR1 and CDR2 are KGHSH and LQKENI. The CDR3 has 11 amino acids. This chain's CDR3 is CASSPGNEQFF. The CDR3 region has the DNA TGTGCCAGCTCACCGGGGAATGAGCAGTTCTTC.

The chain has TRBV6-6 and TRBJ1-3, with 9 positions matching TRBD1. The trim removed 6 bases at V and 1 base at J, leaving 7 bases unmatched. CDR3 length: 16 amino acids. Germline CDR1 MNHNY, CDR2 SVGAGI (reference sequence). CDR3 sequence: CASRFPQGASGNTIYF. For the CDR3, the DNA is TGTGCCAGCAGATTCCCACAGGGGGCTTCTGGAAACACCATATATTTT.

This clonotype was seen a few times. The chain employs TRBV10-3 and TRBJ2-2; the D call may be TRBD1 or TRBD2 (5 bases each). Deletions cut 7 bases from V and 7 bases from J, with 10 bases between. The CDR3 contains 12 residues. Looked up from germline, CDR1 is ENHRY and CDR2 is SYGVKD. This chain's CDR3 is CAITEGSGELFF. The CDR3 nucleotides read TGTGCCATCACCGAGGGGAGCGGGGAGCTGTTTTTT.

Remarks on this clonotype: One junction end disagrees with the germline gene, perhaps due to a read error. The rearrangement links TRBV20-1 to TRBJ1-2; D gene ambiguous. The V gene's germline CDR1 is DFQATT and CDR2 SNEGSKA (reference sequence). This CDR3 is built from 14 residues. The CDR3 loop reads CSARDLGLDYGYAF. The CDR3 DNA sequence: TGCAGTGCTAGAGATCTAGGCCTCGACTACGGCTACGCCTTC.

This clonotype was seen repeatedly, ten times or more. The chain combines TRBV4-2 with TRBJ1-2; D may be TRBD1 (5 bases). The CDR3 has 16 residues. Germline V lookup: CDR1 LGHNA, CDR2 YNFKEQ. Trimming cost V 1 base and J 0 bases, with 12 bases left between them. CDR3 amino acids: CASSQVGTLSNYGYTF. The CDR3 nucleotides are TGTGCCAGCAGCCAAGTGGGGACCCTTTCTAACTATGGCTACACCTTC.

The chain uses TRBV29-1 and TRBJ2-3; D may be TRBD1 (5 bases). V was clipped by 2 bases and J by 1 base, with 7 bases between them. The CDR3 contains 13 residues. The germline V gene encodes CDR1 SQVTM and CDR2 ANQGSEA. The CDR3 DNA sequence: TGCAGCGTTGAAAGCAGGGGCACAGATACGCAGTATTTT. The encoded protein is CSVESRGTDTQYF.

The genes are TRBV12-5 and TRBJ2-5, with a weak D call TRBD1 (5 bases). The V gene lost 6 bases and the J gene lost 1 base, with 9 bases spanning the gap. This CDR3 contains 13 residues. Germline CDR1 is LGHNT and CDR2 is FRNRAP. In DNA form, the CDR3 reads TGTGCTAGTGGCCAGGGTTCCCAAGAGACCCAGTACTTC. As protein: CASGQGSQETQYF.

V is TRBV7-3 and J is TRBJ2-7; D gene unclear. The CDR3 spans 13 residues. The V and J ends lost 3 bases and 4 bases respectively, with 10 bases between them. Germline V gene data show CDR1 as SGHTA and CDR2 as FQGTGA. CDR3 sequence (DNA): TGTGCCAGCAGCTTGTACTACGGGTACGAGCAGTACTTC. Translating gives CASSLYYGYEQYF.

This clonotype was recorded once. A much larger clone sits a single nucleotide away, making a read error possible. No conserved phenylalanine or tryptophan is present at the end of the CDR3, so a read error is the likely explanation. The CDR3 spells CASSRPPGSSVSEQYS. The CDR3 nucleotides read TGTGCCAGCAGCCGACCGCCAGGGAGTAGCGTGAGCGAGCAGTACTCC. The chain employs TRBV6-2 or TRBV6-3 and TRBJ2-5, with D perhaps being TRBD1 or TRBD2 (5 bases each). Judging by the DNA end, TRBJ2-7 fits better; the J call may be wrong. The germline gives CDR1 MNHEY, CDR2 SVGEGT. CDR3 length equals 16 residues.